These 29 T cell receptor beta chains came from one sample sequenced in a study of shared clonotypes between healthy human individuals. Only in-frame clones appear in the TCRdb table, and some are missing; sequencing was by immunoSEQ multiplex PCR. This table holds approximately 98,000 clones, roughly 70% found once. The sequenced material came from memory CD8+ T cells sorted from blood. Subset described: CD45RO+ cells pooled with CCR7-negative TemRA cells. The receptors originated from a woman aged 25 to 39 in good health.

The chain combines TRBV10-3 with TRBJ2-7; 8 bases agree with TRBD1. The V gene's germline CDR1 is ENHRY and CDR2 SYGVKD. The CDR3 runs 17 residues. J gave up 3 bases and V 0 bases, and 10 bases lay outside the gene matches. Here the CDR3 reads CAISESKLTGAGYEQYF. CDR3 DNA: TGTGCCATCAGTGAGTCAAAGCTGACAGGGGCCGGCTACGAGCAGTACTTC.

The chain employs TRBV27 and TRBJ2-1, with TRBD2 matching 11 bases. This CDR3 has 17 residues. The trim removed 3 bases at V and 1 base at J, leaving 5 bases unmatched. The germline CDR1 and CDR2 sequences are MNHEY and SMNVEV (reference sequence). This chain's CDR3 is CASSLDGLAGSYNEQFF. In nucleotides, the CDR3 is TGTGCCAGCAGTTTGGACGGACTAGCGGGTTCCTACAATGAGCAGTTCTTC.

The J gene is TRBJ2-2, the V gene TRBV10-2, with 10 positions matching TRBD1. Germline CDR1 is WSHSY and CDR2 is SAAADI. The CDR3 has 14 residues. V lost 7 bases to trimming and J lost 4 bases; unmatched junction nucleotides: 3. CDR3 bases: TGCGCCAGCACCGGACAGGGGGGCACCGGGGAGCTGTTTTTT. As protein: CASTGQGGTGELFF.

This chain joins TRBV4-2 and TRBJ2-5; TRBD1 or TRBD2 may be the D gene (5 bases each). Trimming cost V 3 bases and J 2 bases, with 25 bases left between them. This CDR3 region has 19 residues. From germline, CDR1 is LGHNA and CDR2 YNFKEQ. The CDR3 region has the DNA TGTGCCAGCAGCCAGTCCGGGACCATCGAGGGGCGTGATCAAGAGACCCAGTACTTC. Protein product: CASSQSGTIEGRDQETQYF.

As for this clone: This specimen includes other DNA sequences encoding the same CDR3. The chain uses TRBV7-9 and TRBJ2-7, with unresolved D. Looked up from germline, CDR1 is SEHNR and CDR2 is FQNEAQ (reference sequence). The length of the CDR3 is 14 residues. V lost 0 bases and J lost 3, with 9 bases in between. The CDR3 here is CASSLALTDYEQYF. In nucleotides, the CDR3 is TGTGCCAGCAGCTTAGCGCTTACGGACTACGAGCAGTACTTC.

This clone has more than one count but fewer than ten. This chain joins TRBV28 and TRBJ2-1; TRBD2 aligns across 14 bases. V shed 2 bases, J shed 5 bases, and the junction held 5 bases outside the gene matches. The CDR3 extends over 17 amino acids. The germline V gene has CDR1 MDHEN and CDR2 SYDVKM. The CDR3 protein is CASSLGTSGSLHNEQFF. In nucleotides, the CDR3 is TGTGCCAGCAGTTTAGGGACTAGCGGGAGTCTTCACAATGAGCAGTTCTTC.

This chain connects TRBV29-1 to TRBJ2-5; D is unclear. The J call is doubtful: the DNA matches TRBJ2-7 better. This CDR3 region has 12 residues. From germline, CDR1 is SQVTM and CDR2 ANQGSEA. The CDR3 region has the DNA TGCAGCGTTGAAGGGGTGCACTACGAGCAGTACTTC. Amino acid sequence: CSVEGVHYEQYF.

The chain carries TRBV27 and TRBJ2-1; 12 nucleotides match TRBD2. There are 16 residues in the CDR3. Germline V CDR1 and CDR2: MNHEY, SMNVEV (reference sequence). Unmatched junction bases numbered 3, after V lost 5 bases and J lost 1 base. This chain's CDR3 is CASSTGLAGSYNEQFF. The DNA of the CDR3 is TGTGCCAGCAGTACGGGACTAGCGGGTTCCTACAATGAGCAGTTCTTC.

The chain uses TRBV13 and TRBJ1-2, with 7 bases lining up with TRBD1. The length of the CDR3 is 13 residues. J lost 8 bases, V lost 3 bases, and 6 bases had no gene match. From germline, CDR1 is PRHDT and CDR2 FYEKMQ (reference sequence). The CDR3 DNA follows: TGTGCCAGCAGCTTCGCAGGGGGAACGGGCTACACCTTC. This encodes CASSFAGGTGYTF.

CDR3 DNA: TGCGCCAGCAGCCAAGATTACCCCAAAAACATTCAGTACTTC. Translation: CASSQDYPKNIQYF. The genes are TRBV4-1 and TRBJ2-4; D is ambiguous. The CDR3 runs to 14 residues. Trimming stripped 0 bases from V and 2 bases from J, with 5 bases between. Germline CDR1 MGHRA, CDR2 YSYEKL.

The chain couples TRBV6-5 to TRBJ2-5, with 13 bases lining up with TRBD2. V lost 8 bases, J lost 5 bases, and 5 bases stayed unmatched. Germline V CDR1 and CDR2: MNHEY, SVGAGI. The CDR3 loop spans 14 amino acids. The CDR3 protein is CASGLAGVRETQYF. The CDR3 DNA reads as TGTGCCAGCGGACTAGCGGGAGTAAGGGAGACCCAGTACTTC.

This clone showed up just a few times. The chain uses TRBV7-8 and TRBJ2-7; D perhaps matches TRBD2 (6 bases). Germline loops: CDR1 SGHVS, CDR2 FQNEAQ. With 0 bases removed from V and 7 bases from J, the gap between germline ends came to 16 bases. The CDR3 runs 15 residues. The CDR3 sequence is CASSLAGGALREQYF. For the CDR3, the DNA is TGTGCCAGCAGCTTAGCGGGGGGTGCTCTACGAGAGCAGTACTTC.

The chain couples TRBV7-7 to TRBJ2-5; D may be TRBD1 or TRBD2 (6 bases each). The last part of the DNA fits TRBJ2-7 better; the J call may be wrong. The CDR3 contains 15 residues. The germline V gene encodes CDR1 SSHAT and CDR2 FNYEAQ (reference sequence). As DNA, the CDR3 is TGTGCCAGCAGCCTAAGGTTCGGGGGCGTATACGAGCAGTACTTC. It is translated as CASSLRFGGVYEQYF.

The chain has TRBV19 and TRBJ2-1, with D uncertain. V was shortened by 3 bases and J by 7 bases, with 4 bases between the two germline ends. The CDR3 length is 11 residues. The germline V gene has CDR1 LNHDA and CDR2 SQIVND (reference sequence). Written as DNA, the CDR3 is TGTGCCAGTAGTATTTCAAATGAGCAGTTCTTC. It codes for CASSISNEQFF.

The J gene is TRBJ1-5, the V gene TRBV6-6, with D unclear. CDR1 is MNHNY, CDR2 SVGAGI, per germline (reference sequence). The CDR3 is 14 amino acids. With 6 bases removed from V and 0 bases from J, the gap between germline ends came to 9 bases. The DNA for the CDR3 is TGTGCCAGCAGCCCCGGACTTAGCAATCAGCCCCAGCATTTT. Its protein product is CASSPGLSNQPQHF.

The chain carries TRBV21-1 and TRBJ2-2; the table calls TRBD2, which could not be checked here. TRBV21-1 is given as a pseudogene. CDR3 length equals 17 residues. In nucleotides, the CDR3 is TGTGCCAGCAGCAAAGTTCCCGGGGGGTTTCGGTGCGGGGAGCTGTTTTTT. It is translated as CASSKVPGGFRCGELFF.

CDR3 sequence (DNA): TGTGCCAGCAGTGAGTCTCAGGGCGGTTTCGAGCAGTACTTC. It specifies CASSESQGGFEQYF. The V call is TRBV13, the J call TRBJ2-7; TRBD1 might be the D (5 bases). V dropped 6 bases and J dropped 6 bases, with 18 bases sitting between them. The CDR3 has 14 amino acids. Germline CDR1 reads PRHDT; CDR2 reads FYEKMQ (reference sequence).

This clone came up many times. The genes are TRBV5-4 and TRBJ2-3, with no clear D. Looked up from germline, CDR1 is SGHNT and CDR2 is YYREEE (reference sequence). This CDR3 is built from 14 residues. Trimming cost V 4 bases and J 1 base, with 10 bases left between them. The DNA for the CDR3 is TGTGCCAGCAGCCCGGACCTAGGCACAGATACGCAGTATTTT. Translating it yields CASSPDLGTDTQYF.

The chain has TRBV28 and TRBJ1-1, with 11 bases that match TRBD1. Looked up from germline, CDR1 is MDHEN and CDR2 is SYDVKM. The CDR3 sequence is 15 residues long. The CDR3 region has the DNA TGTGCGACACGGGACAGGGGGGGCTGGGTCACTGAAGCTTTCTTT. Protein product: CATRDRGGWVTEAFF.

The chain recombines TRBV13 with TRBJ2-1, with a weak D call TRBD1 (6 bases). V lost 3 bases to trimming and J lost 4 bases, with 10 bases between them. This CDR3 region has 14 residues. From germline, CDR1 is PRHDT and CDR2 FYEKMQ (reference sequence). The CDR3, as DNA: TGTGCCAGCAGCTTGGGACAATTTTACAATGAGCAGTTCTTC. Translated, it gives CASSLGQFYNEQFF.

This clone was observed a few times. V gene TRBV5-1 combines with J gene TRBJ1-1, with 9 nucleotides matching TRBD1. Germline V CDR1 and CDR2: SGHRS, YFSETQ. This CDR3 is built from 18 residues. V lost 1 base and J lost 4; bases outside the gene matches: 14. The CDR3 DNA sequence: TGCGCCAGCAGCTTGAGCGCGGGACAGGGTGGACGGGGCACTGAAGCTTTCTTT. Translated: CASSLSAGQGGRGTEAFF. The variable domain in full, with the rest retrieved from reference TRBV5-1 and TRBJ1-1, is KAGVTQTPRYLIKTRGQQVTLSCSPISGHRSVSWYQQTPGQGLQFLFEYFSETQRNKGNFPGRFSGRQFSNSRSEMNVSTLELGDSALYLCASSLSAGQGGRGTEAFFGQGTRLTVV.

Ten or more counts support this clone. The chain uses TRBV28 and TRBJ2-1; a possible D gene is TRBD2 (6 bases). Germline V gene data show CDR1 as MDHEN and CDR2 as SYDVKM. With 5 bases removed from V and 5 bases from J, the gap between germline ends came to 13 bases. This CDR3 spans 14 amino acids. The CDR3 loop is CASSPGLTNNEQFF. The DNA for the CDR3 is TGTGCCAGCAGTCCCGGACTAACCAACAATGAGCAGTTCTTC.

The DNA for the CDR3 is TGTGCCAGCAGTGAAGACAGCAAGGCTAGCGGGAAGGAGACCCAGTACTTC. It yields the protein CASSEDSKASGKETQYF. The genes are TRBV25-1 and TRBJ2-5, with 9 bases fitting TRBD2. The CDR3 spans 17 residues. The ends lost 2 bases at V and 5 bases at J; junction bases unmatched: 12. Germline assignment: CDR1 MGHDK and CDR2 SYGVNS.

V gene TRBV28 combines with J gene TRBJ2-7, with TRBD1 matching 7 bases. The CDR3 length is 15 residues. Germline loops: CDR1 MDHEN, CDR2 SYDVKM. V shed 6 bases and J 3 bases; nucleotides not matched to a gene: 11. For the CDR3, the DNA is TGTGCCAGCAGCCCAAAGTTGACAGGGCTCTACGAGCAGTACTTC. As protein: CASSPKLTGLYEQYF.

This clone came up once. The chain couples TRBV2 to TRBJ2-2, with 12 bases fitting TRBD2. Germline V CDR1 and CDR2: SNHLY, FYNNEI. The J segment lost 9 bases and the V segment lost 5 bases, leaving 4 bases of the junction unmatched. This CDR3 is built from 14 residues. The CDR3 is CASSRLAGVRELFF. The CDR3 nucleotides are TGTGCCAGCAGTCGACTAGCGGGGGTGCGGGAGCTGTTTTTT.

This clone has ten or more counts. Other DNA sequences in the same sample also yield this CDR3. The chain combines TRBV5-6 with TRBJ2-7; D call uncertain. In germline, CDR1 is SGHDT, CDR2 YYEEEE. Trimming removed 4 bases at V and 0 bases at J, with 5 bases between. The CDR3 has 12 residues. The chain's CDR3 is CASSQSSYEQYF. CDR3 DNA: TGTGCCAGCAGCCAAAGCTCCTACGAGCAGTACTTC.

The chain has TRBV25-1 and TRBJ2-5; 9 bases map to TRBD1. The J call may be mistaken, given a closer DNA end match to TRBJ2-7. The V gene's germline CDR1 is MGHDK and CDR2 SYGVNS. The CDR3 has 13 amino acids. This CDR3 reads CASRPGQGYEQYF. The CDR3 region has the DNA TGTGCCAGCAGGCCGGGACAGGGCTACGAGCAGTACTTC.

This chain joins TRBV25-1 and TRBJ2-3, with a tentative D call TRBD2 (5 bases). The CDR3 spans 14 residues. Germline loops: CDR1 MGHDK, CDR2 SYGVNS. V was cut by 3 bases and J by 11 bases, with 18 bases left in between. The chain's CDR3 is CASSEKEAPSVQYF. The CDR3 DNA reads TGTGCCAGCAGTGAGAAGGAGGCCCCATCCGTGCAGTATTTT.

The chain is built from TRBV13 and TRBJ2-7; TRBD1 aligns across 7 bases. CDR3 length: 14 amino acids. Germline CDR1 is PRHDT and CDR2 is FYEKMQ (reference sequence). With V trimmed by 5 bases and J by 4 bases, 8 bases remained unmatched. The CDR3 sequence is CASSTGQSTYEQYF. The CDR3 DNA follows: TGTGCCAGCAGCACGGGACAGTCAACTTACGAGCAGTACTTC.